These T cell receptor beta chains were read from a single sample in a study of T cells in localized non-small cell lung cancer. Assay used: immunoSEQ multiplex PCR; TCRdb lists only in-frame clones, some missing. The table shows approximately 2,100 clones, with 25% to 30% occurring only once. This material consisted of normal lung tissue next to the tumor, taken before any cancer treatment. The origin of the receptors is a female donor over 55 with stage I lung adenocarcinoma. Both conserved end residues are part of each CDR3. D genes are given only for firm matches. Some rows have no size entry. The others give once, few or many, or a class for an expanded clone.

clone_size j_call v_call d_call cdr3_nt cdr3_aa
few TRBJ2-2 TRBV9 NA TGTGCCAGCAGCGTGATCGGGGACAACACCGGGGAGCTGTTTTTT CASSVIGDNTGELFF
few TRBJ1-1 TRBV11-3 NA TGTGCCAGCAGCTTCACCCTCGGGAGGGGAAGGGGTGAAGCTTTCTTT CASSFTLGRGRGEAFF
few TRBJ1-3 TRBV9 NA TGTGCCAGCAGCGCCGGCGGGTCCCCGGCCTCTGGAAACACCATATATTTT CASSAGGSPASGNTIYF
NA TRBJ2-2 TRBV11-3 NA TGTGCCAGCAGCCAAGTAGGGGGGGCGACCGGGGAGCTGTTTTTT CASSQVGGATGELFF
NA TRBJ2-5 TRBV19 NA TGTGCCAGTAGTGATAGGAGGGGGGTTCAAGAGACCCAGTACTTC CASSDRRGVQETQYF
few TRBJ2-1 TRBV11-3 TRBD2 TGTGCCAGCAGCTTAGGGACTAGCGGGCCCCTTTCCAATGAGCAGTTCTTC CASSLGTSGPLSNEQFF
NA TRBJ1-2 TRBV18 TRBD1 TGTGCCAGCTCACCGGGACAGGCGACAAACTATGGCTACACCTTC CASSPGQATNYGYTF
few TRBJ1-1 TRBV9 NA TGTGCCAGCAGAGAGGGCTGGACTGAAGCTTTCTTT CASREGWTEAFF
few TRBJ1-5 TRBV30 NA TGTGCCTGGAGTGTAGTAGGGCTAGGCAATCAGCCCCAGCATTTT CAWSVVGLGNQPQHF
medium-sized TRBJ1-2 TRBV2 NA TGTGCCAGCAGTGGGTTACAGGGCTCGGATGGCTACACCTTC CASSGLQGSDGYTF
NA TRBJ2-5 TRBV11-3 NA TGTGCCAGCAGCTTAGACGTGGGGGGACCAGAGACCCAGTACTTC CASSLDVGGPETQYF
NA TRBJ2-2 TRBV19 NA TGTGCCAGTAGTATGGCGCAGGGGTTCGGGGAGCTGTTTTTT CASSMAQGFGELFF
NA TRBJ2-1 TRBV25-1 NA TGTGCCAGCAGTGAGTCGACTACGAGCTCCTACAATGAGCAGTTCTTC CASSESTTSSYNEQFF
few TRBJ2-1 TRBV11-3 TRBD2 TGTGCCAGCACCCTCGCGGGAGGGGTCAATGAGCAGTTCTTC CASTLAGGVNEQFF
few TRBJ1-4 TRBV11-3 TRBD1 TGTGCCAGCAGCTTGGGGACAGGCCGCGAAAAACTGTTTTTT CASSLGTGREKLFF
NA TRBJ1-1 TRBV5-1 NA TGCGCCAGCAGCTTGAGTTCAGGGGATACTGAAGCTTTCTTT CASSLSSGDTEAFF
large TRBJ2-3 TRBV11-3 TRBD1 TGTGCCAGCAGCTTCCTTCGGACAGGGGGTGGGGATACGCAGTATTTT CASSFLRTGGGDTQYF
large TRBJ1-4 TRBV18 NA TGTGCCAGCTCACGCGCCAGGGGATCGGCTAATGAAAAACTGTTTTTT CASSRARGSANEKLFF
NA TRBJ1-4 TRBV27 NA TGTGCCAGCAGTTTATTCCCCACAGCTAATGAAAAACTGTTTTTT CASSLFPTANEKLFF
NA TRBJ2-4 TRBV30 NA TGTGCCTGGAGCGCAGGTCGAAGAAACATTCAGTACTTC CAWSAGRRNIQYF
NA TRBJ1-5 TRBV18 TRBD1 TGTGCCAGCTCACCACAGGGGGCCTTAGCCCCCAATCAGCCCCAGCATTTT CASSPQGALAPNQPQHF
NA TRBJ1-5 TRBV15 NA TGTGCCACCAGCAGAGATCGAGGGCCCCAAAGGGATCAGCCCCAGCATTTT CATSRDRGPQRDQPQHF
NA TRBJ1-2 TRBV4-1 TRBD1 TGCGCCAGCAGCCAAAAAGGACAGGGGGCCGATGGCTACACCTTC CASSQKGQGADGYTF
large TRBJ2-7 TRBV14 TRBD1 TGTGCCAGCAGTCTAGACAGGGTCGAGCAGTACTTC CASSLDRVEQYF
NA TRBJ2-3 TRBV19 NA TGTGCCAGTAGTATTAGGCAGGGGGGCACAGATACACAGTATTTT CASSIRQGGTDTQYF
medium-sized TRBJ2-3 TRBV11-3 TRBD2 TGTGCCAGCAGCTTAGGACTAGCGGGGGGTCTAGATACGCAGTATTTT CASSLGLAGGLDTQYF
NA TRBJ2-7 TRBV5-1 NA TGCGCCAGCAGCCAAGATCTTGGGGATTTAACCTACGAGCAGTACTTC CASSQDLGDLTYEQYF
medium-sized TRBJ2-7 TRBV6-8 TRBD2 TGTGCCAGCAGTCGCACTGGGACTAGCGCGTCGTCCGAGCAGTACTTC CASSRTGTSASSEQYF
large TRBJ2-1 TRBV5-1 TRBD2 TGCGCCAGCCGCTCCGACGGGACTAGCGGGAGAGATGAGCAGTTCTTC CASRSDGTSGRDEQFF
once TRBJ1-2 TRBV29-1 NA TGCAGCGTTGAAGATCCGAAGGCAGGAGCCTATGGCTACACCTTC CSVEDPKAGAYGYTF
few TRBJ2-5 TRBV11-3 NA TGTGCCAGCAGCTATTCTTCGACCGAGGGCGGGGAGACCCAGTACTTC CASSYSSTEGGETQYF
few TRBJ2-1 TRBV11-3 NA TGTGCCAGCAGCTTCAGGGACACCTACAATGAGCAGTTCTTC CASSFRDTYNEQFF
medium-sized TRBJ1-5 TRBV6-8 TRBD1 TGTGCCAGCAGTTCAGGGGGCGAAAATCAGCCCCAGCATTTT CASSSGGENQPQHF
NA TRBJ2-1 TRBV10-1 TRBD2 TGCGCCAGCAGTCGAGCGGGAGACACAAATGAGCAGTTCTTC CASSRAGDTNEQFF
NA TRBJ1-2 TRBV7-1 NA TGTGCCAGCAGCTTCGACCCTCCGCGGGGCTACACCTTC CASSFDPPRGYTF
medium-sized TRBJ2-1 TRBV9 NA TGTGCCAGCAGCGTAGAGGATAGCTCCTACAATGAGCAGTTCTTC CASSVEDSSYNEQFF
NA TRBJ2-3 TRBV28 NA TGTGCCAGCAGTTTATTGCAGGGAACGGATACGCAGTATTTT CASSLLQGTDTQYF
few TRBJ1-4 TRBV2 NA TGTGCCAGCAACGACCCCCTCGGCAGGGCGGGTCAGGATGAAAAACTGTTTTTT CASNDPLGRAGQDEKLFF
few TRBJ2-3 TRBV9 NA TGTGCCAGCAGTGAAGTAGGGACTGTCACAGATACGCAGTATTTT CASSEVGTVTDTQYF
NA TRBJ2-1 TRBV5-1 TRBD2 TGCGCCAGCAGCTTGGGACTAGCGGGAAGGTCCTACAATGAGCAGTTCTTC CASSLGLAGRSYNEQFF
NA TRBJ1-2 TRBV18 TRBD1 TGTGCCAGCTCATTCCCCGGGACAGGGGGCGATGGCTACACCTTC CASSFPGTGGDGYTF
NA TRBJ2-4 TRBV19 TRBD2 TGTGCCAGTAGTATAGATGTCGGCGGGAGCTACGGAAACATTCAGTACTTC CASSIDVGGSYGNIQYF
once TRBJ2-5 TRBV19 NA TGTGCCAGTAGTATCGGGGCTCCCCAAGAGACCCAGTACTTC CASSIGAPQETQYF
NA TRBJ1-3 TRBV19 NA TGTGCCAGCCTTCTAAGAGACAGCTCCCGGCTTGGAAACACCATATATTTT CASLLRDSSRLGNTIYF
few TRBJ2-1 TRBV9 TRBD2 TGTGCCAGCAGCGCCCGATCCGGGACTAGCTACAATGAGCAGTTCTTC CASSARSGTSYNEQFF
NA TRBJ2-7 TRBV6-8 TRBD1 TGTGCTTATCAGAAGGACAGGGATTCGAGCGAGCAGTACTTC CAYQKDRDSSEQYF
medium-sized TRBJ1-5 TRBV11-3 NA TGTGCCAGCAGCTCCTGGACAGCTCTCAATCAGCCCCAGCATTTT CASSSWTALNQPQHF
few TRBJ1-1 TRBV11-3 NA TGTGCCAGCAGCTTAGATTGGGGGAACACTGAAGCTTTCTTT CASSLDWGNTEAFF
medium-sized TRBJ1-4 TRBV11-3 NA TGTGCCAGCAGAAATCCCGGGCCCCCAGGTGGGGAACTGTTTTTT CASRNPGPPGGELFF
few TRBJ2-7 TRBV15 NA TGTGCCACCAGCAGAGTGGACGGCTCCTACGAGCAGTACTTC CATSRVDGSYEQYF
NA TRBJ1-3 TRBV19 NA TGTGCCAGTAGTAGAGGAGGCTCTGGAAACACCATATATTTT CASSRGGSGNTIYF
NA TRBJ2-3 TRBV30 TRBD2 TGTGCCTGGAGTAAAGATAGCGGGAGCACAGATACGCAGTATTTT CAWSKDSGSTDTQYF
NA TRBJ1-1 TRBV6-8 TRBD1 TGTGCCAGCAGTGACACGGGAAGGGGGCGCAAGGGACAGCGCGGAGCTTTCTTT CASSDTGRGRKGQRGAFF
NA TRBJ2-7 TRBV9 NA TGTGCCAGCAGCGCGACAGGAGTCCCTTTCTACGAGCAGTACTTC CASSATGVPFYEQYF
medium-sized TRBJ2-7 TRBV11-3 TRBD1 TGTGCCAGCAGTGGGGACAGGGTACTCCACGAGCAGTACTTC CASSGDRVLHEQYF
medium-sized TRBJ2-5 TRBV6-8 NA TGTGCCAGTCGCCCCGGGGCGGGGACCCAGTACTTC CASRPGAGTQYF
NA TRBJ1-1 TRBV10-2 TRBD1 TGCGCCAGCAGTGCAGCCAGGGGGATTGCTGAAGCTTTCTTT CASSAARGIAEAFF
NA TRBJ2-5 TRBV15 NA TGTGCCACCAGCAGAGAATTTCGGCAGGGTAGGGAGACCCAGTACTTC CATSREFRQGRETQYF
NA TRBJ2-3 TRBV11-3 TRBD2 TGTGCCAGCAGCCGGACTAGCGGAGGAAAGGGAGATACGCAATATTTT CASSRTSGGKGDTQYF